This T cell receptor beta chain came from a study of immune evolution from preneoplasia to lung adenocarcinoma. Study-level findings and limits: Later-stage lesions seemingly showed higher T cell density and diversity than normal lung. Top clone share appeared to fall from AAH through AIS, MIA, adenocarcinoma.

Patients had resection in Japan or China between about 2013 and 2017. About this clone: Its antigen is still unknown.

CDR3 length: 16 amino acids. The assay was immunoSEQ multiplex PCR, and TCRdb's table has in-frame clones only and misses some. Among fewer than 12,000 clones listed, about four fifths were seen once. The sequencing sample was made of FFPE minimally invasive lung adenocarcinoma tissue. The V and J genes are TRBV12-1 and TRBJ2-7; the table names TRBD2, a call not compared with the DNA. TRBV12-1 has pseudogene status. The sequence derives from a person aged 70 to 79 with lung adenocarcinoma. This chain's CDR3 is CASSFSRRRGGDEQYF. In nucleotides, the CDR3 is TGTGCCAGCAGCTTTAGTAGGAGGAGAGGAGGCGACGAGCAGTACTTC.